One sample yielded the 18 T cell receptor beta chains listed below, sequenced in a study of T cell changes during pregnancy in multiple sclerosis. Generated by immunoSEQ multiplex PCR, the TCRdb table keeps only in-frame clones and is missing some. Of 130,000 or so clones listed, approximately 93% are singletons. The specimen was peripheral blood, collected before pregnancy. These receptors all stem from a female donor with multiple sclerosis, enrolled in a pregnancy study.

V and J are TRBV19 and TRBJ1-2; 7 bases are shared with TRBD1. The CDR3 runs to 14 residues. J lost 3 bases, V lost 3 bases, and 4 bases had no gene match. Germline lookup yields CDR1 LNHDA and CDR2 SQIVND (reference sequence). CDR3: CASSITGADYGYTF. CDR3 nucleotide sequence: TGTGCCAGTAGTATTACAGGGGCGGACTATGGCTACACCTTC.

This clone appeared once. The chain is built from TRBV4-1 and TRBJ2-3, with D perhaps matching TRBD1 (5 bases). This CDR3 comprises 16 residues. V shed 1 base and J shed 5 bases, with 16 bases lying between them. Germline V gene lookup returns CDR1 MGHRA and CDR2 YSYEKL. For the CDR3, the DNA is TGCGCCAGCAGCCAAGCTTTGTCCAGGGTGATAGATACGCAGTATTTT. Its translation: CASSQALSRVIDTQYF.

This clone has a single count. This chain joins TRBV19 and TRBJ2-2; TRBD2 aligns across 11 bases. The ends lost 11 bases at V and 4 bases at J; junction bases unmatched: 21. CDR3 length: 19 residues. The V gene's germline CDR1 is LNHDA and CDR2 SQIVND (reference sequence). The CDR3, as DNA: TGTGCCTCAAGCCCCGGCAGCCATCTAGCGGGGGGACGCACCGGGGAGCTGTTTTTT. Its translation is CASSPGSHLAGGRTGELFF.

V and J are TRBV6-6 and TRBJ1-3; D gene unclear. The CDR3 length is 15 residues. Trimming stripped 8 bases from V and 4 bases from J, with 18 bases between. The germline gives CDR1 MNHNY, CDR2 SVGAGI (reference sequence). CDR3 sequence reads: CASSSLGRLGNTIYF. The CDR3 DNA reads TGTGCCAGCTCCTCTCTCGGGAGGCTGGGAAACACCATATATTTT.

V usage is TRBV4-2 and J usage is TRBJ2-1; D might be TRBD2 (5 bases). V lost 4 bases, J lost 5 bases, and 12 bases lay in between. The length of the CDR3 is 14 residues. Germline CDR1 and CDR2: LGHNA and YNFKEQ. This CDR3 is CASSPNGIHNEQFF. The CDR3 bases are TGTGCCAGCAGCCCAAACGGGATTCACAATGAGCAGTTCTTC.

The chain carries TRBV30 and TRBJ1-6, with D unresolved. V shed 0 bases and J shed 9 bases, with 15 bases lying between them. The CDR3 loop spans 15 amino acids. CDR1 and CDR2 (germline): GTSNPN, SVGIG (reference sequence). The chain's CDR3 is CAWSVSLTVVSPLHF. CDR3 bases: TGTGCCTGGAGTGTGAGCCTGACTGTAGTTTCACCCCTCCACTTT.

The V and J genes are TRBV6-1 and TRBJ1-4; D not certain. Germline assignment: CDR1 MNHNS and CDR2 SASEGT. CDR3 length equals 14 residues. V lost 8 bases, J lost 6 bases, and 16 bases lay in between. Here the CDR3 reads CASRRAEGYEKLFF. CDR3 DNA: TGTGCCAGCCGGCGGGCGGAAGGGTATGAAAAACTGTTTTTT.

This clone occurred once. The V gene is TRBV13, the J gene TRBJ2-7; 7 bases line up with TRBD1. J was trimmed by 2 bases and V by 0 bases; bases with no gene match: 1. Germline CDR1 PRHDT, CDR2 FYEKMQ (reference sequence). This CDR3 has 14 amino acids. DNA for the CDR3: TGTGCCAGCAGCTTAGGTCAGGGGGCCTACGAGCAGTACTTC. This encodes CASSLGQGAYEQYF.

The chain joins TRBV27 to TRBJ2-3, with D tentatively TRBD2 (5 bases). V gave up 5 bases and J gave up 6 bases, with 9 bases separating them. Germline V CDR1 and CDR2: MNHEY, SMNVEV (reference sequence). This CDR3 is built from 12 residues. The CDR3 coding sequence is TGTGCCAGCAGTCCGCCGGGGGATACGCAGTATTTT. As protein: CASSPPGDTQYF.

This clone has a single count. The CDR3: CASSYLAGSETQYF. The CDR3 DNA follows: TGTGCCAGCAGTTACTTGGCAGGGTCAGAGACCCAGTACTTC. The rearrangement uses TRBV6-6 and TRBJ2-5; D might be TRBD1 (5 bases). The CDR3 extends over 14 amino acids. Germline CDR1 MNHNY, CDR2 SVGAGI (reference sequence). Between the trimmed V and J ends, which lost 1 base and 4 bases, there was a span of 10 bases.

V gene TRBV5-1 combines with J gene TRBJ2-1; 13 nucleotides agree with TRBD2. J gave up 4 bases and V 2 bases, and 3 bases lay outside the gene matches. The CDR3 is 16 amino acids. Germline CDR1 and CDR2: SGHRS and YFSETQ. CDR3 DNA: TGCGCCAGCAGCTTACTAGCGGGGGGGCAATACAATGAGCAGTTCTTC. It encodes CASSLLAGGQYNEQFF.

The chain recombines TRBV5-1 with TRBJ2-6; a weak D match, TRBD2 (6 bases). With 2 bases removed from V and 0 bases from J, the gap between germline ends came to 18 bases. The CDR3 length is 19 residues. The germline V gene encodes CDR1 SGHRS and CDR2 YFSETQ. The DNA for the CDR3 is TGCGCCAGCAGCTTAAGGCTCGGGGGTCCTATCTCTGGGGCCAACGTCCTGACTTTC. Protein product: CASSLRLGGPISGANVLTF.

The chain uses TRBV5-6 and TRBJ1-1, with D possibly being TRBD1 (5 bases). Germline loops: CDR1 SGHDT, CDR2 YYEEEE. The CDR3 length is 13 residues. V shed 0 bases and J shed 7 bases, with 10 bases lying between them. Written as DNA, the CDR3 is TGTGCCAGCAGCTTGGAGGTGGGGCTTGAAGCTTTCTTT. Translation: CASSLEVGLEAFF.

This sequence joins TRBV4-1 and TRBJ1-1; 9 bases are a match to TRBD1. The V and J ends lost 3 bases and 4 bases, in that order; junction bases with no gene match: 6. The CDR3 has 15 residues. CDR1 is MGHRA, CDR2 YSYEKL, per germline. This chain's CDR3 is CASSQLGQGATEAFF. The DNA of the CDR3 is TGCGCCAGCAGCCAGCTGGGACAGGGAGCCACTGAAGCTTTCTTT.

The chain links TRBV30 to TRBJ2-4; D unclear. This CDR3 is built from 15 residues. The germline V and J ends were trimmed by 0 bases and 0 bases, with 9 bases remaining between them. Germline loops: CDR1 GTSNPN, CDR2 SVGIG (reference sequence). The CDR3 nucleotides read TGTGCCTGGAGTGTTAACAGAATAGCCAAAAACATTCAGTACTTC. This gives the protein CAWSVNRIAKNIQYF.

The V gene is TRBV9, the J gene TRBJ1-2; unclear D gene. The CDR3 has 13 residues. Germline values: CDR1 SGDLS, CDR2 YYNGEE. V was trimmed by 3 bases and J by 2 bases, leaving 8 bases between them. The CDR3 bases are TGTGCCAGCAGCGCCACAGAGAACTATGGCTACACCTTC. This sequence encodes CASSATENYGYTF. Filled out from reference TRBV9 and TRBJ1-2, the complete variable domain reads DSGVTQTPKHLITATGQRVTLRCSPRSGDLSVYWYQQSLDQGLQFLIQYYNGEERAKGNILERFSAQQFPDLHSELNLSSLELGDSALYFCASSATENYGYTFGSGTRLTVV.

The chain has TRBV7-9 and TRBJ2-7; possible D gene TRBD1, 5 bases. The CDR3 has 12 amino acids. From germline, CDR1 is SEHNR and CDR2 FQNEAQ (reference sequence). V shed 5 bases and J shed 2 bases, with 7 bases lying between them. The CDR3: CASSPRAYEQYF. The CDR3 DNA reads TGTGCCAGCAGCCCCAGGGCCTACGAGCAGTACTTC.

V and J are TRBV4-1 and TRBJ2-1; 9 bases agree with TRBD2. Germline loops: CDR1 MGHRA, CDR2 YSYEKL. Losses at the gene ends were 1 base for V and 6 bases for J; bases not matched to a gene: 4. The CDR3 loop spans 15 amino acids. CDR3 in DNA: TGCGCCAGCAGCCAAGGCCGAGCGGGAGGCAATGAGCAGTTCTTC. Protein: CASSQGRAGGNEQFF.